This T cell receptor (beta chain) appears in the sequencing data of a study of blood T cell repertoires in COVID-19. The wider study: The samples span acute and convalescent COVID-19 from the United States, Italy and Spain. The analysed material was cDNA or gDNA that came from T cells, B-cell-depleted T cells, or PBMCs.

Losses at the gene ends were 4 bases for V and 6 bases for J; bases not matched to a gene: 8. Germline V lookup: CDR1 SEHNR, CDR2 FQNEAQ (reference sequence). The CDR3 has 17 amino acids. Using immunoSEQ multiplex PCR, the repertoire was profiled, and TCRdb retains in-frame clones only, with some absent. The table lists approximately 110,000 clones, 85% to 90% of them singletons, with about 3.8% in the top ten. The sequenced sample consisted of peripheral blood. The rearrangement uses TRBV7-9 and TRBJ2-3, with 15 bases that match TRBD2. The sequence was obtained from a man over 45 with acute or convalescent COVID-19. The CDR3 region has the DNA TGTGCCAGCAGCTCCCCCGGGACTAGCGGGAGGCGGGATACGCAGTATTTT. This sequence encodes CASSSPGTSGRRDTQYF.